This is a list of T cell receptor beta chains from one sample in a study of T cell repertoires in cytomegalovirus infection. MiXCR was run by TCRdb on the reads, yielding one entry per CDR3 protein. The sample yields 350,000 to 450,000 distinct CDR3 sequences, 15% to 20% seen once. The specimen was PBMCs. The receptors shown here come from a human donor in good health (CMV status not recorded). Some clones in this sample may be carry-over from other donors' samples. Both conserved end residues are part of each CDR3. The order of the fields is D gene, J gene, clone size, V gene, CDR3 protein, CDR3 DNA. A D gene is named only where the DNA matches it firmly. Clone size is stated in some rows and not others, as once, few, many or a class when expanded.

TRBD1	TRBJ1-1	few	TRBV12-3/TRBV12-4	CASRADRREAFF	TGTGCCAGCAGGGCGGACAGGAGGGAAGCTTTCTTT
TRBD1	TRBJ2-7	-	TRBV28	CASSTIYPSTGTAVYEQYF	TGTGCCAGCAGTACAATATACCCCTCGACCGGGACAGCCGTGTACGAGCAGTACTTC
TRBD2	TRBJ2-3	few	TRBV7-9	CASSYTRLAWDTQYF	TGTGCCAGCAGCTACACACGACTAGCTTGGGATACGCAGTATTTT
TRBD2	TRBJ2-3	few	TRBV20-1	CSAIPRITSGRAGDTQYF	TGCAGTGCTATTCCCCGCATAACTAGCGGGAGGGCCGGGGATACGCAGTATTTT
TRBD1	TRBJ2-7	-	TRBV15	CATGQGAFVGAYEQYF	TGTGCCACTGGACAGGGGGCTTTCGTCGGGGCCTACGAGCAGTACTTC
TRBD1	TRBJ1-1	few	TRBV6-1	CASSSRDRGPTEAFF	TGTGCCAGCAGCTCCCGGGACAGAGGTCCCACTGAAGCTTTCTTT
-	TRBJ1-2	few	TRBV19	CASSVGPLGYGYTF	TGTGCCAGTAGTGTCGGACCTTTGGGGTATGGCTACACCTTC
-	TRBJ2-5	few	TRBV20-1	CSASPTRGETQYF	TGCAGTGCTAGCCCCACCAGAGGGGAGACCCAGTACTTC
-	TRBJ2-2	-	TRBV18	CASWLPTGELFF	TGTGCCAGCTGGCTCCCTACCGGGGAGCTGTTTTTT
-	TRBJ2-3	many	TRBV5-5	CASSAQVGTDTQYF	TGTGCCAGCAGCGCCCAAGTAGGCACAGATACGCAGTATTTT
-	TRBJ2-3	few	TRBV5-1	CASSRGGSPDTQYF	TGCGCCAGCAGCCGGGGTGGTTCTCCAGATACGCAGTATTTT
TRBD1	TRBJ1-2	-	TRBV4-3	CASSPRQGESDGYTF	TGCGCCAGCAGCCCTCGACAGGGGGAGAGTGATGGCTACACCTTC
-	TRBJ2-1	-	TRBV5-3	CASSLVAHEQFF	TGTGCCAGCAGCTTGGTAGCGCATGAGCAGTTCTTC
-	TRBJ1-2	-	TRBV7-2	CASSLAGGIPNYGYTF	TGTGCCAGCAGCTTAGCGGGAGGGATCCCCAACTATGGCTACACCTTC
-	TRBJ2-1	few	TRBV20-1	CSARVDSSYNEQFF	TGCAGTGCTAGAGTAGACTCCTCCTACAATGAGCAGTTCTTC
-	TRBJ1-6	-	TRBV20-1	CSASGYLRGHSPLHF	TGCAGTGCTAGTGGTTATCTTCGGGGACATTCACCCCTCCACTTT
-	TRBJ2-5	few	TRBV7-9	CASRGEPSGETQYF	TGTGCCAGCAGAGGGGAGCCCTCCGGGGAGACCCAGTACTTC
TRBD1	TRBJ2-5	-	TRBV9	CASSVSDRGETQYF	TGTGCCAGCAGCGTCAGCGACAGGGGAGAGACCCAGTACTTC